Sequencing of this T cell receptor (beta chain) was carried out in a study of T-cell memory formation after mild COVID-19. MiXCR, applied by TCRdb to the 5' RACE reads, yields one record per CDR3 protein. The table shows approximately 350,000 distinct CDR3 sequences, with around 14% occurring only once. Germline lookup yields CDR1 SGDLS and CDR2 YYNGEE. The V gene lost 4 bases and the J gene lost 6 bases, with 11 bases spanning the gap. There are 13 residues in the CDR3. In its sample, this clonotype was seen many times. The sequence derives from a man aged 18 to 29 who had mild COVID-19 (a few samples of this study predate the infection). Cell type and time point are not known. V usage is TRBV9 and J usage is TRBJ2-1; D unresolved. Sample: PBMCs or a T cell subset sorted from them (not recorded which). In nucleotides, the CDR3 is TGTGCCAGCAGCCCGTCAACTTCCAATGAGCAGTTCTTC. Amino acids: CASSPSTSNEQFF.